One sample yielded the 20 T cell receptor beta chains listed below, sequenced in a study of OX40 agonist ivuxolimab in advanced cancers. Libraries were prepared by immunoSEQ multiplex PCR; TCRdb keeps only in-frame clonotypes and omits some of them. The sample carries some 10,000 clones, over 65% recorded once. The sequences come from CD4+ or CD8+ T cells sorted from blood, collected in a trial of the OX40 agonist ivuxolimab. The receptors shown here come from an adult with an advanced solid tumor such as melanoma, head and neck, liver or kidney cancer.

This clone was seen once. This sequence joins TRBV18 and TRBJ2-1; D perhaps matches TRBD1 (6 bases). Germline V gene lookup returns CDR1 KGHSH and CDR2 LQKENI. The V gene lost 3 bases and the J gene lost 6 bases, with 12 bases spanning the gap. This CDR3 has 14 residues. This CDR3 is CASSPETGSNEQFF. The CDR3 DNA sequence: TGTGCCAGCTCACCCGAGACAGGAAGCAATGAGCAGTTCTTC.

This clone was seen a handful of times. The CDR3 loop reads CASSPPELAGGEQFF. DNA for the CDR3: TGTGCCAGCTCACCACCGGAACTAGCGGGAGGGGAGCAGTTCTTC. This rearrangement joins TRBV18 to TRBJ2-1; TRBD2 aligns across 13 bases. The V and J ends lost 0 bases and 10 bases, in that order; junction bases with no gene match: 3. Germline V gene lookup returns CDR1 KGHSH and CDR2 LQKENI. This CDR3 comprises 15 residues. The whole variable domain, filled in from reference TRBV18 and TRBJ2-1, reads NAGVMQNPRHLVRRRGQEARLRCSPMKGHSHVYWYRQLPEEGLKFMVYLQKENIIDESGMPKERFSAEFPKEGPSILRIQQVVRGDSAAYFCASSPPELAGGEQFFGPGTRLTVL.

A few counts support this clone. The V gene is TRBV5-5, the J gene TRBJ1-1; weak D call: TRBD1 (5 bases). This CDR3 has 15 residues. The V gene lost 4 bases and the J gene lost 6 bases, with 19 bases spanning the gap. CDR1 is SGHKS and CDR2 is YYEKEE in the germline V gene (reference sequence). The CDR3: CASSPPDGAESEAFF. CDR3 sequence (DNA): TGTGCCAGCAGCCCCCCGGACGGGGCCGAATCTGAAGCTTTCTTT. Full variable domain (remainder filled in from reference TRBV5-5 and TRBJ1-1): DAGVTQSPTHLIKTRGQQVTLRCSPISGHKSVSWYQQVLGQGPQFIFQYYEKEERGRGNFPDRFSARQFPNYSSELNVNALLLGDSALYLCASSPPDGAESEAFFGQGTRLTVV.

This clone was seen a few times. The chain couples TRBV7-9 to TRBJ1-4; D is uncertain. The CDR3 is made up of 12 amino acids. Germline CDR1 SEHNR, CDR2 FQNEAQ (reference sequence). V lost 4 bases to trimming and J lost 3 bases, with 3 bases between them. For the CDR3, the DNA is TGTGCCAGCAGCTCCCCTAATGAAAAACTGTTTTTT. Protein sequence: CASSSPNEKLFF.

The CDR3 sequence is CASSLQTDTEAFF. CDR3 sequence (DNA): TGTGCCAGCAGTTTACAGACAGACACTGAAGCTTTCTTT. This rearrangement joins TRBV28 to TRBJ1-1; maybe TRBD1 (5 bases). The CDR3 is 13 amino acids. Germline V gives CDR1 MDHEN, CDR2 SYDVKM. Trimming shortened V by 2 bases and J by 3 bases, and 7 bases separated the two germline ends. The full variable domain, with the rest looked up from reference TRBV28 and TRBJ1-1, is DVKVTQSSRYLVKRTGEKVFLECVQDMDHENMFWYRQDPGLGLRLIYFSYDVKMKEKGDIPEGYSVSREKKERFSLILESASTNQTSMYLCASSLQTDTEAFFGQGTRLTVV.

The chain links TRBV6-5 to TRBJ2-2; perhaps TRBD2 as D (5 bases). Germline CDR1 and CDR2: MNHEY and SVGAGI. V shed 2 bases and J shed 1 base, with 8 bases lying between them. CDR3 size: 15 residues. The CDR3 DNA is TGTGCCAGCAGTTACGAGAGCGGGAACACCGGGGAGCTGTTTTTT. Protein sequence: CASSYESGNTGELFF.

The chain joins TRBV5-4 to TRBJ2-1; a possible D gene is TRBD2 (6 bases). Germline V gene lookup returns CDR1 SGHNT and CDR2 YYREEE (reference sequence). V dropped 5 bases and J dropped 7 bases, with 10 bases sitting between them. The CDR3 extends over 12 amino acids. CDR3 amino acids: CASRSAGNEQFF. In nucleotides, the CDR3 is TGTGCCAGCAGGTCGGCGGGGAATGAGCAGTTCTTC.

The chain combines TRBV6-6 with TRBJ2-1; the D is unclear. This CDR3 spans 11 amino acids. Trimming removed 5 bases from V and 6 bases from J, with 5 bases in between. The germline V gene has CDR1 MNHNY and CDR2 SVGAGI (reference sequence). For the CDR3, the DNA is TGTGCCAGCAGTCTGGGCAATGAGCAGTTCTTC. Protein sequence: CASSLGNEQFF.

The J gene is TRBJ2-1, the V gene TRBV6-5; no clear D gene. Per the germline V gene, CDR1 is MNHEY and CDR2 is SVGAGI. The CDR3 totals 16 residues. Trimming took off 4 bases at V and 6 bases at J, with 19 bases between the two ends. Here the CDR3 reads CASSLARPPSSNEQFF. The CDR3 nucleotides are TGTGCCAGCAGTTTAGCCAGGCCCCCATCTTCCAATGAGCAGTTCTTC.

This chain joins TRBV5-1 and TRBJ2-2; D is unclear. The CDR3 spans 15 residues. The ends were cut back, 4 bases at V and 7 bases at J, with 17 bases in the middle. The germline V gene encodes CDR1 SGHRS and CDR2 YFSETQ. The CDR3 protein is CASSLDDGAIGELFF. CDR3 sequence (DNA): TGCGCCAGCAGCCTAGATGACGGTGCGATCGGGGAGCTGTTTTTT.

The chain recombines TRBV12-2 with TRBJ2-1; the table's D gene call, TRBD2, was not cross checked with the DNA. TRBV12-2 is shown as a pseudogene. CDR3 length: 18 residues. The CDR3 DNA reads TGTGCAAGTCGCCTCCTAGTCAAGGCTAGCGGCATATACAATGAGCAGTTCTTC. Translation: CASRLLVKASGIYNEQFF.

V and J are TRBV19 and TRBJ2-5, with D possibly matching TRBD1 (6 bases). The closer fit of TRBJ2-7 to the DNA end suggests the J call may be wrong. CDR1 is LNHDA, CDR2 SQIVND, per germline (reference sequence). There are 13 residues in the CDR3. CDR3 residues: CASSIVQGREQYF. The CDR3 DNA sequence: TGTGCCAGTAGTATCGTACAGGGTCGCGAGCAGTACTTC.

The CDR3 region has the DNA TGTGCCAGCAGTTTTACTAGCGGGAGTATAAATGAGCAGTTCTTC. Its protein product is CASSFTSGSINEQFF. The V call is TRBV27, the J call TRBJ2-1, with 11 bases that match TRBD2. The V and J ends lost 3 bases and 7 bases, in that order; junction bases with no gene match: 5. In germline, CDR1 is MNHEY, CDR2 SMNVEV (reference sequence). This CDR3 is built from 15 residues.

By share, this clone ranks as medium-sized (0.01 to 0.1%). The chain combines TRBV19 with TRBJ2-1; the match to TRBD2 covers 10 bases. V shed 6 bases, J shed 3 bases, and the junction held 5 bases outside the gene matches. The CDR3 has 15 amino acids. Germline V gene data show CDR1 as LNHDA and CDR2 as SQIVND (reference sequence). The CDR3 region is CASRAGTSDYNEQFF. The CDR3 DNA follows: TGTGCCAGTAGGGCCGGGACTAGCGACTACAATGAGCAGTTCTTC. The variable domain in full, with the rest retrieved from reference TRBV19 and TRBJ2-1, is DGGITQSPKYLFRKEGQNVTLSCEQNLNHDAMYWYRQDPGQGLRLIYYSQIVNDFQKGDIAEGYSVSREKKESFPLTVTSAQKNPTAFYLCASRAGTSDYNEQFFGPGTRLTVL.

The chain employs TRBV2 and TRBJ2-7; 8 positions agree with TRBD2. J gave up 3 bases and V 8 bases, and 15 bases lay outside the gene matches. Looked up from germline, CDR1 is SNHLY and CDR2 is FYNNEI. The CDR3 loop spans 16 amino acids. This chain's CDR3 is CASRHRGRTAGYEQYF. The CDR3 coding sequence is TGTGCCAGCCGCCATCGCGGGAGGACAGCCGGCTACGAGCAGTACTTC.

This clone was seen a handful of times. The J gene is TRBJ1-2, the V gene TRBV25-1; D is perhaps TRBD1 (5 bases). The CDR3 is 15 amino acids. Germline-derived CDR1 and CDR2 are MGHDK and SYGVNS. V shed 0 bases and J shed 8 bases, with 16 bases lying between them. CDR3 protein: CASSEYPGRAGGYTF. In DNA form, the CDR3 reads TGTGCCAGCAGTGAATATCCTGGCAGGGCAGGCGGCTACACCTTC.

CDR3 bases: TGTGCCAGTAGTATTTCTAGCGGGAGGGCCAGGCAAGAGACCCAGTACTTC. Protein sequence: CASSISSGRARQETQYF. This chain uses TRBV19 with TRBJ2-5, with 12 bases aligning to TRBD2. The CDR3 consists of 17 residues. With 3 bases clipped from V and 2 bases from J, the junction kept 7 bases outside the gene matches. Germline values: CDR1 LNHDA, CDR2 SQIVND (reference sequence).

The V gene is TRBV29-1, the J gene TRBJ2-7, with 11 bases identical to TRBD1. CDR1 and CDR2 (germline): SQVTM, ANQGSEA. With 7 bases clipped from V and 6 bases from J, the junction kept 8 bases outside the gene matches. The CDR3 extends over 13 amino acids. The CDR3 region is CSARTGGSAEQYF. CDR3 bases: TGCAGCGCTAGGACAGGGGGCTCAGCCGAGCAGTACTTC.

The chain uses TRBV19 and TRBJ1-2; no clear D. Trimming removed 10 bases from V and 4 bases from J, with 10 bases in between. Germline V gives CDR1 LNHDA, CDR2 SQIVND (reference sequence). The CDR3 loop spans 11 amino acids. The DNA of the CDR3 is TGTGCCATTAAGAGTTCCTATGGCTACACCTTC. Translated, it gives CAIKSSYGYTF.

In DNA form, the CDR3 reads TGTGCCAGCAGCTTGTCTAGCTCAGATACGCAGTATTTT. This sequence encodes CASSLSSSDTQYF. The chain carries TRBV5-6 and TRBJ2-3; D may be TRBD2 (5 bases). The germline V gene has CDR1 SGHDT and CDR2 YYEEEE. V dropped 1 base and J dropped 4 bases, with 7 bases sitting between them. The CDR3 has 13 amino acids.